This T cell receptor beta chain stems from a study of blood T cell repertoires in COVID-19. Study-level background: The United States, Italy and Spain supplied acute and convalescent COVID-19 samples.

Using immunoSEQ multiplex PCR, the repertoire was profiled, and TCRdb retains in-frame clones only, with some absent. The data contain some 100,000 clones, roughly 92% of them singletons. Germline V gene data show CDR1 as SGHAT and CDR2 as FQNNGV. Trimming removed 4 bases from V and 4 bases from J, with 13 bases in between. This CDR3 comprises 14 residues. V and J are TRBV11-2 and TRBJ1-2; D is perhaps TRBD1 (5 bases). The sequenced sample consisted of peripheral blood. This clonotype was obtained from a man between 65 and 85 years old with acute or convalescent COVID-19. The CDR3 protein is CASSYNRQRYGYTF. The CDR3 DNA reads TGTGCCAGCAGCTATAACCGACAGCGCTATGGCTACACCTTC.